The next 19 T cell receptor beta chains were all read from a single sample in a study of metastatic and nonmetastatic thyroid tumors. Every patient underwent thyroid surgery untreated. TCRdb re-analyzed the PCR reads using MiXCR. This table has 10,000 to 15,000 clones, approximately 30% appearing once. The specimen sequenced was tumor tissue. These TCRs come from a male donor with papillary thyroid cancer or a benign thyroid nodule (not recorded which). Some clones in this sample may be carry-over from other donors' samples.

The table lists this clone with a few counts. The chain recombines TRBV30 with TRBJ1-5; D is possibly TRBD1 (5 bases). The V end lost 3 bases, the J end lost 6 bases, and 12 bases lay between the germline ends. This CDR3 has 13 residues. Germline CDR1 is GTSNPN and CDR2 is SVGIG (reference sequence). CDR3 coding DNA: TGTGCCTGGAGGGGGGGGATGGCTCAGCCCCAGCATTTT. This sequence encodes CAWRGGMAQPQHF.

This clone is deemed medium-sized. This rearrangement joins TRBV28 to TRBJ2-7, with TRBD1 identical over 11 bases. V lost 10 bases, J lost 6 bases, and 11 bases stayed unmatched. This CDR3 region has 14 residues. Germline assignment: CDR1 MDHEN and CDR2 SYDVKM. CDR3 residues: CATDPGQGVVEQYF. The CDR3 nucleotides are TGTGCCACTGACCCGGGACAGGGGGTTGTCGAGCAGTACTTC.

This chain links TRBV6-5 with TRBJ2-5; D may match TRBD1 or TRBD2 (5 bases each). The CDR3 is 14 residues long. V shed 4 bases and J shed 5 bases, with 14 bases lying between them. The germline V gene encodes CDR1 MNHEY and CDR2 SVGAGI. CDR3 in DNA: TGTGCCAGCAGTTCGTGGGACCACGAGGAGACCCAGTACTTC. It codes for CASSSWDHEETQYF.

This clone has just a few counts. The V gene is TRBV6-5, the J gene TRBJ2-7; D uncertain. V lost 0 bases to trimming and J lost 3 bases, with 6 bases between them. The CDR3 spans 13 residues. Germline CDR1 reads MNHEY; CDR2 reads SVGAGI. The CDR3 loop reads CASSYSEGYEQYF. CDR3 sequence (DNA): TGTGCCAGCAGTTACTCGGAAGGCTACGAGCAGTACTTC.

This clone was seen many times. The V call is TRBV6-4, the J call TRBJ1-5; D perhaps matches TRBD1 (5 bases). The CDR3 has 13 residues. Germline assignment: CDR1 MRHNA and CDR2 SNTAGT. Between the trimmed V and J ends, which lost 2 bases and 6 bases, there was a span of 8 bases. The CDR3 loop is CASSDRGFQPQHF. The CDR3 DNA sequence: TGTGCCAGCAGTGACAGGGGTTTTCAGCCCCAGCATTTT.

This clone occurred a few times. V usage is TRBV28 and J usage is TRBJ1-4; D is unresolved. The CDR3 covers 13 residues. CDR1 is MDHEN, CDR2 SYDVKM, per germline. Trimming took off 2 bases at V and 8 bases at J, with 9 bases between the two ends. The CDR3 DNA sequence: TGTGCCAGCAGTTTAAACGGGGTAGAAAAACTGTTTTTT. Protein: CASSLNGVEKLFF.

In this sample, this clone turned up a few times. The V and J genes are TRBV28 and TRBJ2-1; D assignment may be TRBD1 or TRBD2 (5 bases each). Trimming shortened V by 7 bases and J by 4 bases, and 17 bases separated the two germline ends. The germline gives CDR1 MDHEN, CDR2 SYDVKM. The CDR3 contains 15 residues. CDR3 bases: TGTGCCAGCAAACTATCCGGGACGGAGTACAATGAGCAGTTCTTC. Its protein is CASKLSGTEYNEQFF.

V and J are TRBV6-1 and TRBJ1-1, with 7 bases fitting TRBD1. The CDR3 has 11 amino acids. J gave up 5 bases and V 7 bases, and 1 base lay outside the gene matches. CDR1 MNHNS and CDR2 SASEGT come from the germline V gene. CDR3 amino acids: CASTGGTEAFF. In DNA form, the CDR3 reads TGTGCCAGCACAGGGGGGACTGAAGCTTTCTTT.

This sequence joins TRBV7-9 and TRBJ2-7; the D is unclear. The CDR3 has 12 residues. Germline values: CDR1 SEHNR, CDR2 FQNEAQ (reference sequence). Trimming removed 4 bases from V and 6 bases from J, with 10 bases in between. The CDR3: CASSSQVLEQYF. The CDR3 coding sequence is TGTGCCAGCAGCTCCCAGGTCCTCGAGCAGTACTTC.

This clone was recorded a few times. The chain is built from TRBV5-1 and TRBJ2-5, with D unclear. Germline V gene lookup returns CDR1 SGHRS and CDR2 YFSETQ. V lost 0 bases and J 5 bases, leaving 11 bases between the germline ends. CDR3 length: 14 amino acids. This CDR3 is CASSLGSHEETQYF. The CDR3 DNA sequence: TGCGCCAGCAGCTTGGGATCACACGAGGAGACCCAGTACTTC.

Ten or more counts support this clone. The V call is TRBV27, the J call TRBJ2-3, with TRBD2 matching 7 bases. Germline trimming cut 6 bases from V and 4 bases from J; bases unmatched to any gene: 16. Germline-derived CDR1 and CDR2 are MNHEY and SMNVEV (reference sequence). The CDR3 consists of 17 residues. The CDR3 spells CASSSLLWRGMADTQYF. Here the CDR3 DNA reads TGTGCCAGCAGCTCCTTACTATGGCGGGGGATGGCAGATACGCAGTATTTT.

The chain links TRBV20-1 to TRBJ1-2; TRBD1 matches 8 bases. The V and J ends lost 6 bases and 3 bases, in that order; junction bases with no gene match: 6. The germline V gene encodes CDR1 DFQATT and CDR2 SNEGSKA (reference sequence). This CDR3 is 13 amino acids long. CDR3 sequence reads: CSATGGAHYGYTF. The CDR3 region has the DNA TGCAGTGCAACAGGGGGTGCTCACTATGGCTACACCTTC.

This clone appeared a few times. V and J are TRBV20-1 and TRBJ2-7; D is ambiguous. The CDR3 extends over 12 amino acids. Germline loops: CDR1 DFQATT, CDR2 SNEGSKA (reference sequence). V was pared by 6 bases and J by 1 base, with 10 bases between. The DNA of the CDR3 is TGCAGTGCGTTTGATGAGTCCTACGAGCAGTACTTC. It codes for CSAFDESYEQYF.

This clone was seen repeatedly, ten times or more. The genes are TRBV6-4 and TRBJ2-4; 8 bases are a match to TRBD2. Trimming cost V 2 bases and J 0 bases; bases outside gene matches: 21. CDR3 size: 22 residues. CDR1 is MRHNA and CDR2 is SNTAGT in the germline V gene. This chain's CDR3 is CASSDAVRPRGAGGIAKNIQYF. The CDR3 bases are TGTGCCAGCAGTGACGCGGTACGGCCTCGGGGGGCGGGAGGTATAGCCAAAAACATTCAGTACTTC.

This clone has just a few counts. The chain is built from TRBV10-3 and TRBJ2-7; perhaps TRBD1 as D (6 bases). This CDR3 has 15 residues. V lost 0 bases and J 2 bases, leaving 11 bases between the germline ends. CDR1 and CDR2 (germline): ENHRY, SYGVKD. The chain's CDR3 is CAISESTGRTYEQYF. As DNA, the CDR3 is TGTGCCATCAGTGAGTCCACAGGGCGAACCTACGAGCAGTACTTC.

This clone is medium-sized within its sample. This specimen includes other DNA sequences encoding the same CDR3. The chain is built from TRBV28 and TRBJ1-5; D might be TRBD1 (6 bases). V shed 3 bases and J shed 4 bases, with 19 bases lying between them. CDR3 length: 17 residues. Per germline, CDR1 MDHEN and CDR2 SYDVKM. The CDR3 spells CASSLVRGRGDNQPQHF. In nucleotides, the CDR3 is TGTGCCAGCAGTTTGGTTCGGGGGCGCGGGGATAATCAGCCCCAGCATTTT.

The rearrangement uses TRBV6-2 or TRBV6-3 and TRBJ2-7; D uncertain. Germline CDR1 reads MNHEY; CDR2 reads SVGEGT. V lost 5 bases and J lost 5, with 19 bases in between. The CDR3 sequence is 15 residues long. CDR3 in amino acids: CASSLLPLSRDEQYF. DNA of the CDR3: TGTGCCAGCAGTCTACTCCCTCTTAGTCGCGACGAGCAGTACTTC.

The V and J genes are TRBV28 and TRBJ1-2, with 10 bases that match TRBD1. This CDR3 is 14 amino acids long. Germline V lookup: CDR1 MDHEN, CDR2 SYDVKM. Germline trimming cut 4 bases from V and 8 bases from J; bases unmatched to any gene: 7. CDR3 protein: CASSSDRGIRGYTF. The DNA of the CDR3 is TGTGCCAGCAGTTCGGACAGGGGGATTAGGGGCTACACCTTC.

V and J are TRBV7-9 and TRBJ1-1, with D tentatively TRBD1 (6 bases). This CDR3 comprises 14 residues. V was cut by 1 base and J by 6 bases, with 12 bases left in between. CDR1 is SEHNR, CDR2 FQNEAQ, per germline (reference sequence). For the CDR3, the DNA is TGTGCCAGCAGCTTAGTGTCAGGGGACTCTGAAGCTTTCTTT. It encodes CASSLVSGDSEAFF. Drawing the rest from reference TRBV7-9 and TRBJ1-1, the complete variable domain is DTGVSQNPRHKITKRGQNVTFRCDPISEHNRLYWYRQTLGQGPEFLTYFQNEAQLEKSRLLSDRFSAERPKGSFSTLEIQRTEQGDSAMYLCASSLVSGDSEAFFGQGTRLTVV.